This T cell receptor beta chain derives from a study of shared clonotypes between healthy human individuals. Only in-frame clones appear in the TCRdb table, and some are missing; sequencing was by immunoSEQ multiplex PCR. The sample has millions of clones, just over 90% seen once. The sample was naive CD4+ T cells from PBMCs. Subset given: CD45RA+ positively selected. The receptor comes from a man younger than 30 in good health. Some clones in this sample may be carry-over from other donors' samples.

CDR3 sequence reads: CASAVTDANYGYTF. The CDR3 DNA reads as TGTGCCAGCGCAGTGACAGACGCTAACTATGGCTACACCTTC. The chain links TRBV6-1 to TRBJ1-2; tentative D call: TRBD1 (5 bases). The CDR3 consists of 14 residues. Germline CDR1 MNHNS, CDR2 SASEGT. V lost 8 bases and J 0 bases, leaving 13 bases between the germline ends.